This T cell receptor beta chain was captured by sequencing in a study of blood T cell repertoires in COVID-19. Study at large: COVID-19 samples from acute and convalescent phases originated in the United States, Italy and Spain. T cells, B-cell-depleted T cells, or PBMCs provided the cDNA or gDNA that served as material.

This clone was found a few times. The V gene end was trimmed by 5 bases and the J gene end by 4 bases; junction bases not matched to a gene: 12. The CDR3 sequence is 16 residues long. CDR1 is SGHNT, CDR2 YENEEA, per germline. Methods used by the authors: Estimation of nucleated cell counts was performed using reference gene primer amplification. Here immunoSEQ multiplex PCR was the method, and the copy in TCRdb shows in-frame clones only, minus some. The DNA was the basis for D and trimming; V, J and clone size are from that table. Altogether 250,000 or so clones are present, roughly 89% being singletons, with the ten largest covering approximately 1.5%.

The rearrangement joins TRBV11-3 to TRBJ1-1; 8 bases map to TRBD1. The sequenced sample consisted of peripheral blood. The sequence came from a woman in her 40s who had recovered from COVID-19. CDR3 bases: TGTGCCAGCAGCCCTACCTGGACAGGGCTGGGCACTGAAGCTTTCTTT. Its protein product is CASSPTWTGLGTEAFF. The complete variable domain, with remaining parts taken from reference TRBV11-3 and TRBJ1-1, reads EAGVVQSPRYKIIEKKQPVAFWCNPISGHNTLYWYLQNLGQGPELLIRYENEEAVDDSQLPKDRFSAERLKGVDSTLKIQPAELGDSAVYLCASSPTWTGLGTEAFFGQGTRLTVV.